This T cell receptor (beta chain) was captured in a study of blood T cell repertoires in COVID-19. The overall study: Samples of COVID-19 (acute and convalescent) were obtained from the United States, Italy and Spain. PBMCs, B-cell-depleted T cells, or T cells provided the cDNA or gDNA that made up the material.

Trimming at V came to 8 bases and at J to 6 bases, leaving 15 bases not matched to a gene. The CDR3 loop spans 15 amino acids. Germline V CDR1 and CDR2: MDHEN, SYDVKM. Original handling: Quantification of nucleated cells was approximated via reference gene primer amplification. Repertoires were generated with immunoSEQ multiplex PCR, while TCRdb's copy carries only in-frame clones and drops some. D and trimming come from the DNA, and the V and J calls and clone size come from that table. The repertoire has about 76,000 clones, about 90% of them found once; the top ten carry about 1%. Sequenced material: peripheral blood. This chain links TRBV28 with TRBJ1-1, with 7 bases lining up with TRBD1. The receptor was isolated from a woman aged 50 to 60 in a cohort sampled during active COVID-19. Here the CDR3 DNA reads TGTGCCAGCCGCCGCCGAGACAGGGCCGGGGCTGAAGCTTTCTTT. Protein: CASRRRDRAGAEAFF.